The sequence of this T cell receptor beta chain was determined in a study of cytotoxic CD8 clonotypes in ibrutinib-treated CLL. TCRdb's copy holds only in-frame clones and misses some; the assay was immunoSEQ multiplex PCR. The sample includes approximately 130,000 clones, around four fifths of them seen just once. Trimming removed 2 bases from V and 5 bases from J, with 6 bases in between. The CDR3 is 11 amino acids. The germline gives CDR1 GTSNPN, CDR2 SVGIG (reference sequence). The input for sequencing was PBMCs, taken after 24 months of ibrutinib treatment. The clonotype originates from a human donor with chronic lymphocytic leukemia. The chain employs TRBV30 and TRBJ2-5; D remains unclear. The CDR3 coding sequence is TGTGCCTGGAGTCATCGGGAGACCCAGTACTTC. Translated, it gives CAWSHRETQYF.